This T cell receptor beta chain was captured in a study of cytomegalovirus exposure and HLA in healthy donors (dated by TCRdb to about 2017). With regard to the full study: The 500 to 700 repertoires of the first cohort and the roughly 110 validation repertoires were produced on the same platform, according to a later analysis. The study aimed to test whether signatures of past pathogen exposure could be identified by cataloging public T cell receptors. Along with the approximately 700-subject first cohort, a separate validation cohort of around 120 different subjects was used. To predict cytomegalovirus infection status, the study brought together high-throughput TCR immunosequencing, statistical association of individual TCRs with disease status, and machine learning.

The library was prepared using the immunoSEQ multiplex PCR assay. In the original analysis: A statistical classification framework was developed to diagnose cytomegalovirus status using the catalog of TCR beta chain sequences. In its TCRdb copy, this immuneACCESS table keeps in-frame sequences only and misses some clones. Where compared with another copy, unresolved V genes explain less than half of these, and the others have no known cause. V, J and clone size are those of that table, while D and trimming were read from the DNA. The sample table holds around 220,000 clones, of which roughly 88% were seen once. The ten largest clones capture about 3% of the sample. As regards this clone: No cognate antigen has been identified for it. There are no base qualities to consult, and no much larger clone falls within one base.

The donors were included in the validation cohort of some 120 subjects, a group kept apart from the roughly 670-subject first cohort. CDR1 and CDR2, per the germline V gene, are SQVTM and ANQGSEA. From the cysteine up to the phenylalanine, the CDR3 has a length of 15 residues. Only CDR3 DNA remains: 45 bases, in frame from the first base. Trimming at the junction amounts to 4 bases on V and 3 bases on J, and the germline ends lie 19 bases apart. The investigation overall reported the following: In both the original and validation cohorts, the classifier was reported to diagnose cytomegalovirus status with high specificity and sensitivity. A later analysis lacked HLA typing for the validation cohort, so it scored co-occurrence in that cohort across all 110 or so repertoires. Subsequent analysis determined that TCRs grouped into clusters in the first cohort also showed a tendency toward co-occurrence across the 90 to 150 validation repertoires, and 85% to 95% of cluster scores exceeded 0. A few of the identified cytomegalovirus-associated TCR beta chains were confirmed in vitro to be specific for cytomegalovirus antigens. Most TCR sequences were seen in very few donors, while some public TCRs were found in many individuals. A total of roughly 160 TCR beta chains were listed by the study as associated with cytomegalovirus. The authors suggested that the approach could potentially be extended to other disease states and immunological phenotypes.

Recombination linked TRBV29-1 to TRBJ2-7, and perhaps TRBD1 as D gene, on 6 matching bases. Source material: PBMCs. This TCR came from a woman aged 18 to 35 in good health and CMV-seronegative. The bases read TGCAGCGTTGGCGGACAGAGCGGCCTTTACTACGAGCAGTACTTC. It codes for CSVGGQSGLYYEQYF.